The rows below give T cell receptor beta chains drawn from one sample of a study of T-cell memory formation after mild COVID-19. TCRdb used MiXCR to reprocess the 5' RACE reads, holding one entry per CDR3 protein. The sample yields over 400,000 distinct CDR3 sequences, less than 25% seen once. Source material: PBMCs or a T cell subset sorted from them (not recorded which). The receptors stem from an adult woman who had mild COVID-19 (a few samples of this study predate the infection). Cell type and time point are not known. The CDR3 runs from the conserved cysteine through the conserved F or W. A D gene is named only where the DNA matches it firmly. Size is stated for part of the rows, as once, few or many counts, or as a class when the clone is expanded.

d_gene	v_gene	abundance	j_gene	CDR3nt	CDR3aa
TRBD1	TRBV12-3/TRBV12-4	-	TRBJ1-2	TGTGCCAGCAGTTTTACAGGGGGCTCCTATGGCTACACCTTC	CASSFTGGSYGYTF
-	TRBV9	few	TRBJ2-1	TGTGCCAGCAGCGAGGGGTCTAGGAACAATGAGCAGTTCTTC	CASSEGSRNNEQFF
TRBD2	TRBV11-3	-	TRBJ2-1	TGTGCCAGCAGCTCGGCCACCCCTAGCGGGGCAATTTACAATGAGCAGTTCTTC	CASSSATPSGAIYNEQFF
TRBD1	TRBV16	few	TRBJ1-1	TGTGCCAGCAGCCAATCGAGACAGGGTAACACTGAAGCTTTCTTT	CASSQSRQGNTEAFF
TRBD1	TRBV5-1	-	TRBJ2-7	TGCGCCAGCAGCTTAAGGGACAGATCCTACGAGCAGTACTTC	CASSLRDRSYEQYF
-	TRBV25-1	few	TRBJ2-5	TGTGCCAGCAGTCCTAGCGAGTACCAAGAGACCCAGTACTTC	CASSPSEYQETQYF
TRBD2	TRBV6-2/TRBV6-3	-	TRBJ2-5	TGTGCCAGCAGTGCATGGACTAGCGGGATTTCGAAGTACTTC	CASSAWTSGISKYF
-	TRBV9	-	TRBJ2-1	TGTGCCAGCAGCCTTCCCAGAGGGGCAGGGCCTCTGAATGAGCAGTTCTTC	CASSLPRGAGPLNEQFF
-	TRBV7-2	few	TRBJ2-2	TGTGCCAGCAGCTTAATGAGTCGACGGAACACCGGGGAGCTGTTTTTT	CASSLMSRRNTGELFF
TRBD1	TRBV6-6	-	TRBJ1-2	TGTGCCAGCAGGAGAGACGGGACAGGGGTTTATGGCTACACCTTC	CASRRDGTGVYGYTF
-	TRBV7-9	few	TRBJ2-3	TGTGCCAGCAGCTTTAAGGGGCGGACCACAGATACGCAGTATTTT	CASSFKGRTTDTQYF
-	TRBV12-3/TRBV12-4	few	TRBJ2-5	TGTGCCAGCAGTTTTTTAGGGGGGACTATGCAAGAGACCCAGTACTTC	CASSFLGGTMQETQYF
TRBD1	TRBV2	-	TRBJ1-4	TGTGCCAGCAGTGAAACACAGGGGCTTAATGAAAAACTGTTTTTT	CASSETQGLNEKLFF
-	TRBV12-3/TRBV12-4	-	TRBJ1-5	TGTGCCAGCAGCCCCCCGGGTCGAGAGCAACAGCCCCAGCATTTT	CASSPPGREQQPQHF
-	TRBV15	-	TRBJ2-7	TGTGCCACCAGCAGTGGTAGCGTAAACTACGAGCAGTACTTC	CATSSGSVNYEQYF
TRBD2	TRBV19	many	TRBJ2-1	TGTGCCAGTAGTAGCCCGCCGGGACTAGCGGCCCCCAATGAGCAGTTCTTC	CASSSPPGLAAPNEQFF
TRBD1	TRBV19	-	TRBJ2-7	TGTGCCAGTAGTATAGGGACAGGGGGCACCTACGAGCAGTACTTC	CASSIGTGGTYEQYF
-	TRBV6-6	-	TRBJ1-1	TGTGCCAGCAGTTCCAGGGTTGGGAACACTGAAGCTTTCTTT	CASSSRVGNTEAFF
-	TRBV6-5	few	TRBJ2-5	TGTGCCAGCAGTTCGGGACGGGCCCAAGAGACCCAGTACTTC	CASSSGRAQETQYF
-	TRBV5-6	few	TRBJ2-5	TGTGCCAGCAGCTCCTGGGACCTCCCGTACCAAGAGACCCAGTACTTC	CASSSWDLPYQETQYF
-	TRBV12-5	-	TRBJ1-2	TGTGCTAGTGGTTCACTCTCCTATGGCTACACCTTC	CASGSLSYGYTF
-	TRBV5-6	few	TRBJ1-6	TGTGCCAGCAGCTTGGGGAGGGACGAGGTCCACTTT	CASSLGRDEVHF
TRBD2	TRBV14	-	TRBJ2-3	TGTGCCAGCCAACGCGGGAGCCCAGATACGCAGTATTTT	CASQRGSPDTQYF
-	TRBV5-1	-	TRBJ1-2	TGCGCCAGCAGCTTGTCTGGGAATGACTATGGCTACACCTTC	CASSLSGNDYGYTF
-	TRBV4-2	-	TRBJ2-7	TGTGCCAGCAGCAACCGAGGAGAAGAGCAGTACTTC	CASSNRGEEQYF
TRBD2	TRBV20-1	few	TRBJ2-7	TGCAGTGCTAGAGATCAACCTAGCGGGAGATACGAGCAGTACTTC	CSARDQPSGRYEQYF
TRBD1	TRBV5-1	-	TRBJ1-3	TGCGCCAGCAGCGCAACAGGGGATCCTGGAAACACCATATATTTT	CASSATGDPGNTIYF
-	TRBV24-1	-	TRBJ2-1	TGTGCCACCAGTGATGCCCGGACTAACCCTAATGAGCAGTTCTTC	CATSDARTNPNEQFF
TRBD1	TRBV6-4	-	TRBJ1-1	TGTGCCAGCAGTGAAGGGACAGGAATGAACACTGAAGCTTTCTTT	CASSEGTGMNTEAFF
TRBD1	TRBV12-3/TRBV12-4	-	TRBJ2-5	TGTGCCAGCGATTACAGGGGGTCAGGTGAGACCCAGTACTTC	CASDYRGSGETQYF
-	TRBV30	few	TRBJ2-1	TGTGCCTGGAGTGATGGGGGCAATGAGCAGTTCTTC	CAWSDGGNEQFF
-	TRBV4-1	-	TRBJ2-1	TGCGCCAGCAGCCCCGGGAGTAGCGGTCCCTACAATGAGCAGTTCTTC	CASSPGSSGPYNEQFF
-	TRBV4-3	-	TRBJ1-2	TGCGCCAGCAGCCAAGATCTAGGTCAGGGAAACACCTTC	CASSQDLGQGNTF
-	TRBV12-3/TRBV12-4	many	TRBJ2-2	TGTGCCAGCAGTCCTAGACAGGGAGGGGACGGGGAGCTGTTTTTT	CASSPRQGGDGELFF
-	TRBV7-8	few	TRBJ2-3	TGTGCCAGCAGCTTAGCTAGCTTCCGCACAGATACGCAGTATTTT	CASSLASFRTDTQYF
-	TRBV12-3/TRBV12-4	few	TRBJ1-1	TGTGCCAGCAGTTTTGGCGGCCCGAACACTGAAGCTTTCTTT	CASSFGGPNTEAFF
TRBD1	TRBV20-1	few	TRBJ1-1	TGCAGTGCTCTCACAGGGGGCAGTGTTACTGAAGCTTTCTTT	CSALTGGSVTEAFF
-	TRBV29-1	few	TRBJ2-7	TGCAGCGTGACACTAGCTGAACCCTACGAGCAGTACTTC	CSVTLAEPYEQYF
-	TRBV12-3/TRBV12-4	-	TRBJ2-1	TGTGCCAGCAGTTTTACCCCACTTGATGCTGAGCAGTTCTTC	CASSFTPLDAEQFF
-	TRBV7-3	-	TRBJ1-1	TGTGCCAGCAGCTTAACTATGCCTTCCTCCACTGAAGCTTTCTTT	CASSLTMPSSTEAFF
-	TRBV12-3/TRBV12-4	few	TRBJ1-2	TGTGCCAGCAGTTTAAAGGGACACAGGTACACCTTC	CASSLKGHRYTF
TRBD2	TRBV9	-	TRBJ2-1	TGTGCCAGCAGCGTACCCCGCGGTAGCGGGAGGAGGGATGAGCAGTTCTTC	CASSVPRGSGRRDEQFF
TRBD2	TRBV29-1	-	TRBJ2-3	TGCAGCGCAGCTAGCGGGTCGGCAGATACGCAGTATTTT	CSAASGSADTQYF
-	TRBV27	few	TRBJ2-1	TGTGCCAGCAGTTACTTGGGGGGACTGGGTTACAATGAGCAGTTCTTC	CASSYLGGLGYNEQFF
TRBD1	TRBV12-3/TRBV12-4	-	TRBJ1-4	TGTGCCACCACGCCGGGACAGGGAGCAACTAATGAAAAACTGTTTTTT	CATTPGQGATNEKLFF
-	TRBV5-1	-	TRBJ1-4	TGCGCCAGCAGTCGAGGCGCCTCTACTGAAAAACTGTTTTTT	CASSRGASTEKLFF
TRBD1	TRBV5-1	-	TRBJ2-3	TGCGCCAGCAGCACCGGACAGGGCGCAGATACGCAGTATTTT	CASSTGQGADTQYF
-	TRBV14	few	TRBJ2-7	TGTGCCAGCAGCCAAGGAGGGGGGCCCTACGAGCAGTACTTC	CASSQGGGPYEQYF